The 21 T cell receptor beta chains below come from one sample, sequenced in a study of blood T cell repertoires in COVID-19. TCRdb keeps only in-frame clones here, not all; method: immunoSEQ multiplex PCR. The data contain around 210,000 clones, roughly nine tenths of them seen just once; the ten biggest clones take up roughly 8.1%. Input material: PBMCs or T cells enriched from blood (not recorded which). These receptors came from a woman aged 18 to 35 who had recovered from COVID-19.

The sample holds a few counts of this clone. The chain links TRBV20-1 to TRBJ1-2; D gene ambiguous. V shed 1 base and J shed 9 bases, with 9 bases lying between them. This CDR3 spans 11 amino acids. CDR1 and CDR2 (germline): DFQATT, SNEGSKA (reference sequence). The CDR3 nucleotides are TGCAGTGCTAGAGTGGCAGGTCGCTACACCTTC. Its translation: CSARVAGRYTF.

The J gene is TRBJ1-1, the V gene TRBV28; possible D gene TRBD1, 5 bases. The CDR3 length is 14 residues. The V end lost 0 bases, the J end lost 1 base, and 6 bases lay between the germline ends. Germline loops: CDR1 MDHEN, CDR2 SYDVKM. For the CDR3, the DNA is TGTGCCAGCAGTTTATGGGACACGAACACTGAAGCTTTCTTT. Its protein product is CASSLWDTNTEAFF.

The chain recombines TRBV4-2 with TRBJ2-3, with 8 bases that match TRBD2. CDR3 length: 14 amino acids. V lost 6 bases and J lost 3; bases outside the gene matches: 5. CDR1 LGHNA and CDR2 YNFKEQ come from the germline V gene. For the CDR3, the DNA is TGTGCCAGCAGACGGGGGGGCCCTACAGATACGCAGTATTTT. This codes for CASRRGGPTDTQYF.

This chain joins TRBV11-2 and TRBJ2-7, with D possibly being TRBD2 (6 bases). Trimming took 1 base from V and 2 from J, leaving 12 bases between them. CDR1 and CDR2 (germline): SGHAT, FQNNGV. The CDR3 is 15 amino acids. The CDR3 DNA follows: TGTGCCAGCAGCTTAGTTTTGGGGGGAACCTACGAGCAGTACTTC. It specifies CASSLVLGGTYEQYF. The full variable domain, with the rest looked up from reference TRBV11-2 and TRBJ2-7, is EAGVAQSPRYKIIEKRQSVAFWCNPISGHATLYWYQQILGQGPKLLIQFQNNGVVDDSQLPKDRFSAERLKGVDSTLKIQPAKLEDSAVYLCASSLVLGGTYEQYFGPGTRLTVT.

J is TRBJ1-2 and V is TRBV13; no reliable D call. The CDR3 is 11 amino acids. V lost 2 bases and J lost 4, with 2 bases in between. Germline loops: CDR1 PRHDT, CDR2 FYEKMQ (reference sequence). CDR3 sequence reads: CASSLRYGYTF. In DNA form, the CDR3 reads TGTGCCAGCAGCTTACGCTATGGCTACACCTTC.

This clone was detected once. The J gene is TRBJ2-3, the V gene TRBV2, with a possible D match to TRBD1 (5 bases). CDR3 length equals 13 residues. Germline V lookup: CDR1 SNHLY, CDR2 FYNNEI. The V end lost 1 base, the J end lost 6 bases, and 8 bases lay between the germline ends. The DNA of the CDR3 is TGTGCCAGCAGTGAAGGACAGTATGATACGCAGTATTTT. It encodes CASSEGQYDTQYF. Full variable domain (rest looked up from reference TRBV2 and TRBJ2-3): EPEVTQTPSHQVTQMGQEVILRCVPISNHLYFYWYRQILGQKVEFLVSFYNNEISEKSEIFDDQFSVERPDGSNFTLKIRSTKLEDSAMYFCASSEGQYDTQYFGPGTRLTVL.

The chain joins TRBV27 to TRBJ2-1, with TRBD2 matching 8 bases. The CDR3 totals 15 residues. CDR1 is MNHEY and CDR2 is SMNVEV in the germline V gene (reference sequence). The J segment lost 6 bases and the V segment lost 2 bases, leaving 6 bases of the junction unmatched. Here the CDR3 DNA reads TGTGCCAGCAGTTTAACTCTAGCGGGTCCCAATGAGCAGTTCTTC. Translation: CASSLTLAGPNEQFF.

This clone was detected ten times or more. CDR3 DNA sequence: TGTGCCAGTGCCGTCAGGGCGTTCTCTGGAAACACCATATATTTT. It translates to CASAVRAFSGNTIYF. This chain connects TRBV6-5 to TRBJ1-3; tentative D call: TRBD1 (5 bases). The length of the CDR3 is 15 residues. Germline CDR1 and CDR2: MNHEY and SVGAGI. Trimming stripped 9 bases from V and 0 bases from J, with 15 bases between.

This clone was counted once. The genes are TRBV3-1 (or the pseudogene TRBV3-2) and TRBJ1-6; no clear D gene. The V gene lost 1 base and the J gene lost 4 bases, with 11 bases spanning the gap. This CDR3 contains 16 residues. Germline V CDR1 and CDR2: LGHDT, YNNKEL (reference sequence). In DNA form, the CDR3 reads TGTGCCAGCAGCCAAGTGGGAGGAGGGTATAATTCACCCCTCCACTTT. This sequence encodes CASSQVGGGYNSPLHF.

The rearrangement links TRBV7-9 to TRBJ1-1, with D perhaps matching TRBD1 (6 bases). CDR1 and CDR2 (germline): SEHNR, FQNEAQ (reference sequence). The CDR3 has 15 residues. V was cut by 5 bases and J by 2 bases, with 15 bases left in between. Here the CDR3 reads CASSELTGTNTEAFF. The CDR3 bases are TGTGCCAGCAGCGAACTTACAGGGACAAACACTGAAGCTTTCTTT.

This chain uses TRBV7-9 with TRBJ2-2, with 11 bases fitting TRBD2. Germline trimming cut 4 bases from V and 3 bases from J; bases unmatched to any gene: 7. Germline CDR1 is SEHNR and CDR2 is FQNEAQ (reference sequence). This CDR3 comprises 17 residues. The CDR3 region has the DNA TGTGCCAGCAGCTCTACAACTAGCGGGGGATACACCGGGGAGCTGTTTTTT. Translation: CASSSTTSGGYTGELFF.

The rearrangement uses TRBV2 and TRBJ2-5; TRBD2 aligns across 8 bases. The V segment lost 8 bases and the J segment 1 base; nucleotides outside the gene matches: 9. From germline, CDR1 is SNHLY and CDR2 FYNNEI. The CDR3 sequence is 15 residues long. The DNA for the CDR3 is TGTGCCAGCCGCCTCCGGGGGGGTCCCCAAGAGACCCAGTACTTC. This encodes CASRLRGGPQETQYF.

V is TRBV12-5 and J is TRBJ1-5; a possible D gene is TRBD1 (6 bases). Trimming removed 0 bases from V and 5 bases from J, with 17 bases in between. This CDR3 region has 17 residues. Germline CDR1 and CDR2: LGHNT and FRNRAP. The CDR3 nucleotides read TGTGCTAGTGGTTTGGTAATTGAGGGGACATGGGATCAGCCCCAGCATTTT. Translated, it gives CASGLVIEGTWDQPQHF.

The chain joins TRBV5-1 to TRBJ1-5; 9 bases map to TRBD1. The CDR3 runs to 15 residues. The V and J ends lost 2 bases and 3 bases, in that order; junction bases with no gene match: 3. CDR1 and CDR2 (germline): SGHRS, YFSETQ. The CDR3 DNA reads TGCGCCAGCAGCTTAGGGACAGGGAACAATCAGCCCCAGCATTTT. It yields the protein CASSLGTGNNQPQHF.

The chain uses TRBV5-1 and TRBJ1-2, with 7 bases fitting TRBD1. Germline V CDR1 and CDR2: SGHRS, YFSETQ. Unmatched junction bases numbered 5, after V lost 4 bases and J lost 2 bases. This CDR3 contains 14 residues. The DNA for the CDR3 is TGCGCCAGCAGCACTGGGACAGCCAACTATGGCTACACCTTC. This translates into CASSTGTANYGYTF.

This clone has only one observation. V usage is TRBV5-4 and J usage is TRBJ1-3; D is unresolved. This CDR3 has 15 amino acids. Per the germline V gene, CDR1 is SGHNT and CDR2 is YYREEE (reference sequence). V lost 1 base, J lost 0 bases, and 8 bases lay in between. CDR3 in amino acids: CASSLPASSGNTIYF. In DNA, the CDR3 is TGTGCCAGCAGCTTGCCAGCGAGCTCTGGAAACACCATATATTTT.

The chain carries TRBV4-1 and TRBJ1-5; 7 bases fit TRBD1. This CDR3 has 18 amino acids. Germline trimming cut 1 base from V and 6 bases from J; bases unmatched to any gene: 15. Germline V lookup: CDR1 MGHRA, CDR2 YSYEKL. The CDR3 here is CASSQGGGARSGSQPQHF. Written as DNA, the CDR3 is TGCGCCAGCAGCCAAGGAGGGGGCGCGCGATCGGGATCTCAGCCCCAGCATTTT.

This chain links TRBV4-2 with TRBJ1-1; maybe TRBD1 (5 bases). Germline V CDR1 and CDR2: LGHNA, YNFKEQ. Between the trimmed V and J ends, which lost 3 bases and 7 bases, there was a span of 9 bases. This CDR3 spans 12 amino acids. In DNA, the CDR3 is TGTGCCAGCAGCCAGGGGGGAAGTGAAGCTTTCTTT. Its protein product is CASSQGGSEAFF.

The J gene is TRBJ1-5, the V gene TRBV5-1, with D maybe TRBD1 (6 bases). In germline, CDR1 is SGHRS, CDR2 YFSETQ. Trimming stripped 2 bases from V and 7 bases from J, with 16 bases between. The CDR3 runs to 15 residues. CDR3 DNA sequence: TGCGCCAGCAGCTTTGCGGGGGGCGCAGGACAGCCCCAGCATTTT. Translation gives CASSFAGGAGQPQHF.

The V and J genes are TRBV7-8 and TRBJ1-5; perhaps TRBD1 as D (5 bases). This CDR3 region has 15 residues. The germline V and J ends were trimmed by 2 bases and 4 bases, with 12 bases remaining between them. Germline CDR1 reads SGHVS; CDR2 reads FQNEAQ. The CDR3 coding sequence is TGTGCCAGCAGCTTACAGGGAGGAGGGAATCAGCCCCAGCATTTT. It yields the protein CASSLQGGGNQPQHF. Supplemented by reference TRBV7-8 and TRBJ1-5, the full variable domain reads GAGVSQSPRYKVAKRGQDVALRCDPISGHVSLFWYQQALGQGPEFLTYFQNEAQLDKSGLPSDRFFAERPEGSVSTLKIQRTQQEDSAVYLCASSLQGGGNQPQHFGDGTRLSIL.

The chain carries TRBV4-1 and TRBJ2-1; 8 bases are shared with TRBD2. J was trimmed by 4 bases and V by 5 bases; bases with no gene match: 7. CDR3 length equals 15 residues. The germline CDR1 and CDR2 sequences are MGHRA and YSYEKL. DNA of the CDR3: TGCGCCAGCAGCTTGCCTACTAGCGGTTACAATGAGCAGTTCTTC. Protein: CASSLPTSGYNEQFF.